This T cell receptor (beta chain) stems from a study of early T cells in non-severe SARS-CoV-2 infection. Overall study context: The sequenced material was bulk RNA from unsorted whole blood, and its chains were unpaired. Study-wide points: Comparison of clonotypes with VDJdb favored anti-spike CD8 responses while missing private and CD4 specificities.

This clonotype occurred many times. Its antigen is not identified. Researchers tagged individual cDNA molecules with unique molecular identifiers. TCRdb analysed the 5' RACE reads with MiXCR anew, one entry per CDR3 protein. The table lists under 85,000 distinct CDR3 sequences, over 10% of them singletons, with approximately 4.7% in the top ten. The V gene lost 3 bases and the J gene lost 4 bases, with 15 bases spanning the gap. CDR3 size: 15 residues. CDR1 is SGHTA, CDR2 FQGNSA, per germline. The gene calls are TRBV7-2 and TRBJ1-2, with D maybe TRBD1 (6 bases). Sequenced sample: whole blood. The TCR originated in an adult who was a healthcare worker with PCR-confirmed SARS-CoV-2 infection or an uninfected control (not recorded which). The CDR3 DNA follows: TGTGCCAGCAGCTTTGTGGTCAAAGGGGGCTATGGCTACACCTTC. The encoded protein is CASSFVVKGGYGYTF.